This TCR beta chain was found in a study of tumor-infiltrating lymphocytes in localized non-small cell lung cancer. The study's findings and limits: T-cell fraction did not differ between immunotypes IM1 and IM2. Not all patients were TCR sequenced, owing to tissue quantity.

The CDR3 has 14 residues. The V and J ends lost 4 bases and 0 bases respectively, with 9 bases between them. Germline V gene data show CDR1 as SGHDT and CDR2 as YYEEEE. About this clone: Its cognate antigen is unknown.

Sequenced by immunoSEQ multiplex PCR; TCRdb stores in-frame clones only, minus some. The sample holds about 15,000 clones, about 74% seen once. Sequencing was performed on lung tumor tissue. The rearrangement joins TRBV5-6 to TRBJ2-3, with D uncertain. This receptor was identified in a human donor with non-small cell lung cancer. The CDR3 protein is CASSPDMSTDTQYF. As DNA, the CDR3 is TGTGCCAGCAGCCCAGACATGAGCACAGATACGCAGTATTTT. Drawing the rest from reference TRBV5-6 and TRBJ2-3, the complete variable domain is DAGVTQSPTHLIKTRGQQVTLRCSPKSGHDTVSWYQQALGQGPQFIFQYYEEEERQRGNFPDRFSGHQFPNYSSELNVNALLLGDSALYLCASSPDMSTDTQYFGPGTRLTVL.